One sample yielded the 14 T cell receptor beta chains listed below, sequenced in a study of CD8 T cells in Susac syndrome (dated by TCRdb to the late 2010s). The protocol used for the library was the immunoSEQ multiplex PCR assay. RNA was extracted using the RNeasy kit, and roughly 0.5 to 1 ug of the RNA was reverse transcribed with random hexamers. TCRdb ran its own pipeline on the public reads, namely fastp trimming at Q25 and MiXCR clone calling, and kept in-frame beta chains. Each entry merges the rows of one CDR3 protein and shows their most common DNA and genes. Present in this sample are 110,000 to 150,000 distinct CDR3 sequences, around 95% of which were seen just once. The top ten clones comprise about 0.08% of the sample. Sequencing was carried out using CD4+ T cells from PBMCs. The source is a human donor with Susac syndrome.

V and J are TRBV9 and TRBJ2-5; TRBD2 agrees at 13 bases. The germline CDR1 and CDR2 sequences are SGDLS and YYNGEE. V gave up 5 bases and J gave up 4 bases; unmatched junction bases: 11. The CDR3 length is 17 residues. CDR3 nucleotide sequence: TGTGCCAGCAGTCCCAGGACTAGCGGGAGAGGGGGAGAGACCCAGTACTTC. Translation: CASSPRTSGRGGETQYF.

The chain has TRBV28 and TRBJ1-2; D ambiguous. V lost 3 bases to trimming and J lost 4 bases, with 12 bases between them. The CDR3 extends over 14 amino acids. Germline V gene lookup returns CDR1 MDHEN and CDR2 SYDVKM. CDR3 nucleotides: TGTGCCAGCAGTTTGCGGCCAGGCCTCTATGGCTACACCTTC. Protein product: CASSLRPGLYGYTF.

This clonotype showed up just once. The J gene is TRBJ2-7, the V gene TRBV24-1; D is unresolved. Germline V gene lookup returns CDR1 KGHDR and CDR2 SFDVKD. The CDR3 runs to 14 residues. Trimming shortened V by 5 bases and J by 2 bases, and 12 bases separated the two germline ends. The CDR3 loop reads CATSAGQIPYEQYF. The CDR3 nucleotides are TGTGCCACCAGTGCAGGTCAGATACCCTACGAGCAGTACTTC.

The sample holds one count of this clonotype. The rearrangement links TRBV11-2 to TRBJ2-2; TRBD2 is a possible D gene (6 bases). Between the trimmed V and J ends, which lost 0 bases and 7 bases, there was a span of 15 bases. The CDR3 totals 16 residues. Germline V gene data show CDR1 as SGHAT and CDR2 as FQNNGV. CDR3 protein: CASSLDSGADGGELFF. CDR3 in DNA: TGTGCCAGCAGCTTAGATTCGGGAGCTGACGGCGGGGAGCTGTTTTTT.

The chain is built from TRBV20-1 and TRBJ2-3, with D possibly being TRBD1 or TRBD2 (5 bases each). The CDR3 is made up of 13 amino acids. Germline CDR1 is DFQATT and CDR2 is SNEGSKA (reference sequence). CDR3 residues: CSHSGSLTDTQYF. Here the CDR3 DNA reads TGCAGCCACTCAGGGAGCTTGACAGATACGCAGTATTTT.

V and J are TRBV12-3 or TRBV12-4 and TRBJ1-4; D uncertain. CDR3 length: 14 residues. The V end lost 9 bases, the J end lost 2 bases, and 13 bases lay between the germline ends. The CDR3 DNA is TGTGCCAGTAAATCCCGACTCACTAATGAAAAACTGTTTTTT. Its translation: CASKSRLTNEKLFF.

CDR3 bases: TGTGCCAGCAGTGAAGCGCTTCACAGGTTGGAAAAACTGTTTTTT. It specifies CASSEALHRLEKLFF. The rearrangement uses TRBV2 and TRBJ1-4, with a tentative D call TRBD1 (5 bases). The CDR3 has 15 amino acids. Germline V gene data show CDR1 as SNHLY and CDR2 as FYNNEI. Trimming cost V 0 bases and J 8 bases, with 13 bases left between them.

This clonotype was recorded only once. CDR3 residues: CSARGAGDTQYF. The CDR3 DNA follows: TGCAGTGCTAGAGGAGCGGGAGATACGCAGTATTTT. The chain is built from TRBV20-1 and TRBJ2-3, with D possibly being TRBD2 (6 bases). The germline V and J ends were trimmed by 1 base and 5 bases, with 7 bases remaining between them. The CDR3 spans 12 residues. The germline V gene has CDR1 DFQATT and CDR2 SNEGSKA (reference sequence).

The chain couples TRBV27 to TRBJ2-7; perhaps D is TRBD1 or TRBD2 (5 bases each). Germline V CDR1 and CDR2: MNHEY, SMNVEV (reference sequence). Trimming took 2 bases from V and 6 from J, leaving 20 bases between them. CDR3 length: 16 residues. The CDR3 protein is CASSLGGRTLVGEQYF. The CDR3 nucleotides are TGTGCCAGCAGTTTAGGGGGACGGACACTGGTGGGCGAGCAGTACTTC.

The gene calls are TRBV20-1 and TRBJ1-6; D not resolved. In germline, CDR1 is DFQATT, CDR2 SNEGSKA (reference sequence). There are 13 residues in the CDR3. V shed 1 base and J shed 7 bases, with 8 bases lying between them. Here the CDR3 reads CSARGQANSPLHF. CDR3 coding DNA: TGCAGTGCTAGAGGGCAGGCAAATTCACCCCTCCACTTT.

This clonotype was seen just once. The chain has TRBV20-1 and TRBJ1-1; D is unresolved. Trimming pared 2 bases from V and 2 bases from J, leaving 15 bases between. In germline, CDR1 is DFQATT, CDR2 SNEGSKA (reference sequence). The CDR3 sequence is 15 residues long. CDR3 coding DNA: TGCAGTGCTAGACCCTCAGGACGGATAAACACTGAAGCTTTCTTT. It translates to CSARPSGRINTEAFF.

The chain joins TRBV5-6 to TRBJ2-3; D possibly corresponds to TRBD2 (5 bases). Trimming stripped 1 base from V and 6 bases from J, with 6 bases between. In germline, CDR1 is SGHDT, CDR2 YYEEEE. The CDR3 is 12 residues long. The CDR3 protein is CASSLLADTQYF. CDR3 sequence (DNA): TGTGCCAGCAGCTTGTTAGCGGATACGCAGTATTTT.

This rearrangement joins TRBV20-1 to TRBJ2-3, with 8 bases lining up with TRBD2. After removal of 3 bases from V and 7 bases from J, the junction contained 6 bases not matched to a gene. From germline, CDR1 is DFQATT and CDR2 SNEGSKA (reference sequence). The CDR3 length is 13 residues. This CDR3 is CSASGGALNTQYF. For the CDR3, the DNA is TGCAGTGCTAGCGGGGGGGCCTTGAATACGCAGTATTTT.

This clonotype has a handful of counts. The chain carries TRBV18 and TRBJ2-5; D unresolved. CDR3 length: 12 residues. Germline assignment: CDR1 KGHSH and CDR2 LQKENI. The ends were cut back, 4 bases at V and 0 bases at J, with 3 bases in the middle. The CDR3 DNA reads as TGTGCCAGCTCACAGTACCAAGAGACCCAGTACTTC. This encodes CASSQYQETQYF.